Below are 2 T cell receptor beta chains sequenced from a single sample in a study of T-cell memory formation after mild COVID-19 (dated by TCRdb to the early 2020s). The library was obtained by 5' RACE. Sequencing relied on an Illumina NovaSeq 6000. TCRdb redid the processing of the public reads, applying fastp at Q25 and MiXCR, and retained in-frame beta chains. Every distinct CDR3 protein forms one entry, paired with its most common genes and DNA. The sample table holds approximately 500,000 distinct CDR3 sequences, of which 20% to 25% were seen once. The top ten constitute around 13% of the sample. Sequencing was performed on PBMCs or a T cell subset sorted from them (not recorded which). These receptors were obtained from an adult woman who had mild COVID-19 (a few samples of this study predate the infection). The sample titles of this study are shuffled in the database, so cell type and time point are left out; the donor was told from shared clones.

The chain links TRBV5-6 to TRBJ1-5; perhaps TRBD1 as D (5 bases). V lost 0 bases to trimming and J lost 11 bases, with 12 bases between them. The CDR3 consists of 13 residues. Germline CDR1 and CDR2: SGHDT and YYEEEE. The CDR3 coding sequence is TGTGCCAGCAGCTTGGGTGCAGGGCCAGCCCAGCATTTT. This gives the protein CASSLGAGPAQHF.

This clonotype appeared a few times. This chain connects TRBV29-1 to TRBJ2-2, with D perhaps TRBD1 or TRBD2 (6 bases each). V was shortened by 8 bases and J by 0 bases, with 19 bases between the two germline ends. CDR1 is SQVTM, CDR2 ANQGSEA, per germline. The CDR3 totals 16 residues. The CDR3 sequence is CSIATGRQANTGELFF. The CDR3 DNA is TGCAGCATAGCGACCGGGAGACAGGCGAACACCGGGGAGCTGTTTTTT.